This T cell receptor (beta chain) was captured by sequencing in a study of blood T cell repertoires in COVID-19. Study context: PBMCs, B-cell-depleted T cells, or T cells provided the cDNA or gDNA that made up the material.

CDR1 is SGHRS, CDR2 YFSETQ, per germline. The CDR3 covers 14 residues. V was cut by 6 bases and J by 6 bases, with 16 bases left in between. Clones were sequenced by immunoSEQ multiplex PCR, and TCRdb holds only the in-frame ones, with some missing. There are about 500,000 clones in the sample; 75% to 90% occur only once, and 0.7% to 1% lies in the top ten. This receptor was taken from a man aged 18 to 30 with COVID-19, enrolled during active disease. The V gene is TRBV5-1, the J gene TRBJ2-1; D is possibly TRBD2 (5 bases). The sample taken for sequencing was peripheral blood. CDR3 in DNA: TGCGCCAGCACTGACCTATCGAGGGCCAATGAGCAGTTCTTC. Translation gives CASTDLSRANEQFF.